A single sample is the source of the 21 T cell receptor beta chains below, sequenced in a study of control samples from healthy donors and cancer patients. Sequencing was performed with immunoSEQ multiplex PCR; in TCRdb, only in-frame clones are kept and a portion is missing. The data show some 150,000 clones, 94% seen once. The sequenced sample was blood. The receptors were gathered from a man in his forties or fifties in good health.

This clone was observed once. The chain links TRBV6-2 or TRBV6-3 to TRBJ2-7, with D perhaps given as TRBD1 or TRBD2 (5 bases each). Per the germline V gene, CDR1 is MNHEY and CDR2 is SVGEGT. Between the trimmed V and J ends, which lost 0 bases and 2 bases, there was a span of 11 bases. The CDR3 has 15 residues. Here the CDR3 reads CASSYSGPLTYEQYF. The CDR3 nucleotides read TGTGCCAGCAGTTACTCGGGACCCCTAACCTACGAGCAGTACTTC.

J is TRBJ2-5 and V is TRBV27; the match to TRBD2 covers 13 bases. Germline loops: CDR1 MNHEY, CDR2 SMNVEV (reference sequence). J gave up 3 bases and V 2 bases, and 0 bases lay outside the gene matches. The CDR3 contains 15 residues. CDR3 loop: CASSLGTSGKETQYF. For the CDR3, the DNA is TGTGCCAGCAGTTTAGGGACTAGCGGGAAAGAGACCCAGTACTTC.

The rearrangement uses TRBV5-4 and TRBJ2-1; D perhaps matches TRBD2 (6 bases). The length of the CDR3 is 16 residues. V was shortened by 6 bases and J by 4 bases, with 20 bases between the two germline ends. Germline V gene sequence: CDR1 SGHNT, CDR2 YYREEE (reference sequence). The CDR3 DNA reads as TGTGCCAGCACATCAAAGACCGGGGGTTATTACAATGAGCAGTTCTTC. As protein: CASTSKTGGYYNEQFF.

This sequence joins TRBV9 and TRBJ2-2; D gene uncertain. CDR1 is SGDLS, CDR2 YYNGEE, per germline. The CDR3 has 14 amino acids. The V end lost 0 bases, the J end lost 3 bases, and 6 bases lay between the germline ends. The CDR3 nucleotides are TGTGCCAGCAGCGTAGCTGGGGACACCGGGGAGCTGTTTTTT. This translates into CASSVAGDTGELFF.

V and J are TRBV6-5 and TRBJ1-4; 8 nucleotides match TRBD1. J was trimmed by 3 bases and V by 2 bases; bases with no gene match: 5. The CDR3 totals 16 residues. CDR1 is MNHEY, CDR2 SVGAGI, per germline. The CDR3 region is CASSYNQGASNEKLFF. The CDR3 DNA reads TGTGCCAGCAGTTACAATCAGGGGGCCTCTAATGAAAAACTGTTTTTT.

The V gene is TRBV27, the J gene TRBJ1-4; D ambiguous. CDR1 and CDR2 (germline): MNHEY, SMNVEV (reference sequence). This CDR3 spans 17 amino acids. Deletions cut 2 bases from V and 0 bases from J, with 13 bases between. The CDR3 region is CASSLNVGSATNEKLFF. The CDR3 DNA follows: TGTGCCAGCAGTTTAAACGTGGGATCTGCAACTAATGAAAAACTGTTTTTT.

V gene TRBV7-2 combines with J gene TRBJ1-6; D is uncertain. V gave up 2 bases and J gave up 7 bases, with 12 bases separating them. This CDR3 is 15 amino acids long. Germline V gene lookup returns CDR1 SGHTA and CDR2 FQGNSA. The CDR3, as DNA: TGTGCCAGCAGCTTACTTAGCCAGTCAAATTCACCCCTCCACTTT. It specifies CASSLLSQSNSPLHF.

This chain joins TRBV21-1 and TRBJ1-3. TRBV21-1 is a known pseudogene. This CDR3 comprises 17 residues. Written as DNA, the CDR3 is TGTGCCAGCAGCCTCCTGGGGTTCTCGGGCTCTGGAAACACCATATATTTT. This encodes CASSLLGFSGSGNTIYF.

This chain uses TRBV19 with TRBJ1-5; tentatively, D is TRBD1 (6 bases). Germline V gene data show CDR1 as LNHDA and CDR2 as SQIVND (reference sequence). There are 15 residues in the CDR3. The V gene lost 5 bases and the J gene lost 0 bases, with 11 bases spanning the gap. The chain's CDR3 is CASSSRTDSNQPQHF. DNA of the CDR3: TGTGCCAGTAGTTCCCGGACAGATAGCAATCAGCCCCAGCATTTT.

The rearrangement uses TRBV6-5 and TRBJ2-1, with 7 positions matching TRBD2. Germline CDR1 is MNHEY and CDR2 is SVGAGI. The V gene end was trimmed by 3 bases and the J gene end by 7 bases; junction bases not matched to a gene: 6. CDR3 length: 14 amino acids. CDR3 sequence reads: CASSYSNSGNEQFF. CDR3 DNA: TGTGCCAGCAGTTATTCCAATAGCGGGAATGAGCAGTTCTTC.

The rearrangement joins TRBV7-3 to TRBJ2-1, with D maybe TRBD1 (7 bases). This CDR3 is built from 14 residues. Germline V gene data show CDR1 as SGHTA and CDR2 as FQGTGA. Trimming took 5 bases from V and 8 from J, leaving 16 bases between them. CDR3 in DNA: TGTGCCAGCAGCATACAGCAGGGGGGCTATGAGCAGTTCTTC. Translating it yields CASSIQQGGYEQFF.

The chain links TRBV3-1 (or the pseudogene TRBV3-2) to TRBJ1-4; D gene unclear. This CDR3 contains 11 residues. V gave up 6 bases and J gave up 4 bases, with 3 bases separating them. CDR1 LGHDT and CDR2 YNNKEL come from the germline V gene (reference sequence). In nucleotides, the CDR3 is TGTGCCAGCAGTCGTAATGAAAAACTGTTTTTT. Translated, it gives CASSRNEKLFF.

This chain's CDR3 is CASSVQQNSNQPQHF. The CDR3 DNA follows: TGTGCCAGTAGTGTACAGCAGAATAGCAATCAGCCCCAGCATTTT. This sequence joins TRBV19 and TRBJ1-5, with unresolved D. Trimming took 5 bases from V and 0 from J, leaving 11 bases between them. Germline lookup yields CDR1 LNHDA and CDR2 SQIVND (reference sequence). There are 15 residues in the CDR3.

This chain links TRBV7-3 with TRBJ2-3, with D possibly being TRBD1 (6 bases). Germline V CDR1 and CDR2: SGHTA, FQGTGA. CDR3 size: 15 residues. Trimming removed 1 base from V and 1 base from J, with 9 bases in between. DNA for the CDR3: TGTGCCAGCAGCTTAAGTCCAGGGGGCACAGATACGCAGTATTTT. It yields the protein CASSLSPGGTDTQYF.

The CDR3 loop is CSVEASGTGAQETQYF. As DNA, the CDR3 is TGCAGCGTTGAAGCGTCCGGGACAGGGGCACAAGAGACCCAGTACTTC. The rearrangement links TRBV29-1 to TRBJ2-5, with 10 bases lining up with TRBD1. Germline V gene sequence: CDR1 SQVTM, CDR2 ANQGSEA. The CDR3 loop spans 16 amino acids. With 1 base clipped from V and 2 bases from J, the junction kept 7 bases outside the gene matches.

This clone was seen only once. The J gene is TRBJ2-7, the V gene TRBV5-1, with TRBD1 as a possible D gene (8 bases). The CDR3 is 20 amino acids. Trimming removed 0 bases at V and 1 base at J, with 26 bases between. The germline gives CDR1 SGHRS, CDR2 YFSETQ. DNA of the CDR3: TGCGCCAGCAGCTTGGGCGGGGGAACTACCTTCCGGGACAGGTCCTACGAGCAGTACTTC. As protein: CASSLGGGTTFRDRSYEQYF.

This chain connects TRBV9 to TRBJ2-3; maybe TRBD2 (5 bases). Germline V gene data show CDR1 as SGDLS and CDR2 as YYNGEE. Trimming took off 0 bases at V and 2 bases at J, with 13 bases between the two ends. The CDR3 is 16 amino acids. The CDR3 region has the DNA TGTGCCAGCAGCGTAGAGGGAGATCAGGCCACAGATACGCAGTATTTT. It encodes CASSVEGDQATDTQYF.

The gene calls are TRBV6-5 and TRBJ1-1, with 8 bases aligning to TRBD1. CDR3 length equals 15 residues. V shed 0 bases, J shed 5 bases, and the junction held 5 bases outside the gene matches. Germline lookup yields CDR1 MNHEY and CDR2 SVGAGI. In nucleotides, the CDR3 is TGTGCCAGCAGTTACTCGACAGGGGTGGCGACTGAAGCTTTCTTT. Translated: CASSYSTGVATEAFF.

This clone has more than one count but fewer than ten. The chain links TRBV30 to TRBJ2-1; TRBD2 matches at 11 bases. V lost 0 bases to trimming and J lost 5 bases; unmatched junction nucleotides: 6. Looked up from germline, CDR1 is GTSNPN and CDR2 is SVGIG (reference sequence). This CDR3 has 16 amino acids. The CDR3 nucleotides are TGTGCCTGGAGTGTCACCGGGACTAGCGGCAACAATGAGCAGTTCTTC. Translation: CAWSVTGTSGNNEQFF.

This rearrangement joins TRBV20-1 to TRBJ2-5; no reliable D call. This CDR3 comprises 10 residues. Germline V CDR1 and CDR2: DFQATT, SNEGSKA (reference sequence). CDR3 nucleotide sequence: TGCACCCCTGGTTTAGAGACCCAGTACTTC. This translates into CTPGLETQYF.

The chain joins TRBV4-3 to TRBJ1-1; possible D gene TRBD1, 5 bases. Looked up from germline, CDR1 is LGHNA and CDR2 is YSLEER. V was clipped by 2 bases and J by 4 bases, with 8 bases between them. The CDR3 has 13 amino acids. CDR3 nucleotides: TGCGCCAGCAGCCAATACGGGGGCACTGAAGCTTTCTTT. Amino acid sequence: CASSQYGGTEAFF.